The rows below give T cell receptor beta chains drawn from one sample of a study of blood T cell repertoires in COVID-19. The table came from immunoSEQ multiplex PCR; TCRdb's copy has only in-frame clones and leaves some out. The data hold 350,000 to 500,000 clones, with approximately 90% observed a single time. Sequenced input: peripheral blood. These receptors were taken from a man younger than 30 with COVID-19, enrolled during active disease. Each CDR3 is given with its conserved first and last residue. The D gene is left open where the match is weak. Clone sizes are given selectively: once, few, many, or a class where the clone is expanded.

V gene	CDR3 length	clone size	J gene	D gene	CDR3 DNA	CDR3 protein
TRBV5-4	16	.	TRBJ2-1	TRBD2	TGTGCCAGCAGCTTGGCCGCGGGAGGCTCCTACAATGAGCAGTTCTTC	CASSLAAGGSYNEQFF
TRBV5-4	14	.	TRBJ2-1	TRBD1	TGTGCCAGCAGCGGAGCCGACAGGGGGGATGAGCAGTTCTTC	CASSGADRGDEQFF
TRBV27	15	.	TRBJ2-2	TRBD1	TGTGCCAGCAGTTTAGGGACAGGGGCCACCGGGGAGCTGTTTTTT	CASSLGTGATGELFF
TRBV6-5	13	.	TRBJ2-5	TRBD2	TGTGCCAGCAACCTAGCGGGTAAAGAGACCCAGTACTTC	CASNLAGKETQYF
TRBV5-8	13	.	TRBJ2-2	.	TGTGCCAGCAGCTTTCCTAGGAGCGGGGAGCTGTTTTTT	CASSFPRSGELFF
TRBV30	12	.	TRBJ1-4	.	TGTGCCTGGAACTCGGGGGGCGAAAAACTGTTTTTT	CAWNSGGEKLFF
TRBV7-3	13	.	TRBJ2-1	TRBD2	TGTGCCAGCAGCTTTGGGGAGGGCGGGGAGCAGTTCTTC	CASSFGEGGEQFF
TRBV19	14	few	TRBJ1-3	.	TGTGCCAGACTCATCAGGGCCTCTGGAAACACCATATATTTT	CARLIRASGNTIYF
TRBV5-1	14	few	TRBJ2-7	.	TGCGCCAGCAGCCTGGACGCTAGCTCCTACGAGCAGTACTTC	CASSLDASSYEQYF
TRBV11-2	14	.	TRBJ2-7	.	TGTGCCAGCAGCACCGACGGGGGGCTGAGGGAGCAGTACTTC	CASSTDGGLREQYF
TRBV5-6	16	.	TRBJ1-2	TRBD1	TGTGCCAGCAGCTTAGGGACAGGGGCGGATTTCTATGGCTACACCTTC	CASSLGTGADFYGYTF
TRBV6-5	15	.	TRBJ1-1	.	TGTGCCAGCAGCCCCGAACAGAGAAGGGGCACTGAAGCTTTCTTT	CASSPEQRRGTEAFF
TRBV7-9	13	.	TRBJ2-3	.	TGTGCCAGCACTACTGCTAGCACAGATACGCAGTATTTT	CASTTASTDTQYF
TRBV2	12	.	TRBJ1-1	.	TGTGCCAGCAGTGAGGAGTACACTGAAGCTTTCTTT	CASSEEYTEAFF
TRBV19	14	.	TRBJ2-2	.	TGTGCCAGTAGTCGGTCAGGGAACACCGGGGAGCTGTTTTTT	CASSRSGNTGELFF
TRBV18	11	.	TRBJ2-7	.	TGTGCCAGCTCCCCTGAGAGAGAGCAGTACTTC	CASSPEREQYF
TRBV2	15	many	TRBJ2-4	.	TGTGCCAGCAGTGCAGGGGTCGCGGCCAAAAACATTCAGTACTTC	CASSAGVAAKNIQYF
TRBV6-5	13	.	TRBJ2-5	TRBD2	TGTGCCAGCCTAGCGGGGGGACAAGAGACCCAGTACTTC	CASLAGGQETQYF
TRBV7-3	13	.	TRBJ1-1	.	TGTGCCAGCAGCTTAAACCGCGACACTGAAGCTTTCTTT	CASSLNRDTEAFF
TRBV5-1	15	.	TRBJ1-2	TRBD1	TGCGCCAGCAGCCCCGGGACAGGAGGGGCCTATGGCTACACCTTC	CASSPGTGGAYGYTF
TRBV14	15	.	TRBJ2-5	TRBD1	TGTGCCAGCAGCCGCACAGGGGGCGCGGGAGAGACCCAGTACTTC	CASSRTGGAGETQYF
TRBV6-5	15	.	TRBJ1-3	.	TGTGCCAGCAGTTACGGGGCAAGCTCTGGAAACACCATATATTTT	CASSYGASSGNTIYF
TRBV7-9	15	.	TRBJ2-1	TRBD1	TGTGCCAGCAGCCGGCCGGGACAGGGCAACAATGAGCAGTTCTTC	CASSRPGQGNNEQFF
TRBV15	13	.	TRBJ2-7	.	TGTGCCACCAGCAGAGATCCCTTCTACGAGCAGTACTTC	CATSRDPFYEQYF
TRBV4-1	15	.	TRBJ2-1	.	TGCGCCAGCAGCCTTCTCTGGAGCTCCTACAATGAGCAGTTCTTC	CASSLLWSSYNEQFF
TRBV30	16	.	TRBJ2-4	TRBD2	TGTGCCTGGAGCTATAAGGGACTAGCGGTGGGAAACATTCAGTACTTC	CAWSYKGLAVGNIQYF
TRBV7-8	14	.	TRBJ2-3	.	TGTGCCAGCAGCCGCCTGACAGTTTTGGATACGCAGTATTTT	CASSRLTVLDTQYF
TRBV7-9	11	.	TRBJ2-5	TRBD1	TGTGCCGGGGGACAGCAAGAGACCCAGTACTTC	CAGGQQETQYF
TRBV25-1	14	few	TRBJ2-7	.	TGTGCCAGCAGTTTTGGAGACAGGTCCTACGAGCAGTACTTC	CASSFGDRSYEQYF
TRBV9	15	.	TRBJ2-1	TRBD2	TGTGCCAGCAGCATCATTAGCGGGAGGGCCGGTGAGCAGTTCTTC	CASSIISGRAGEQFF
TRBV3-1/TRBV3-2	19	.	TRBJ2-7	TRBD2	TGTGCCAGCAGCCAAGACGGCGGGCTAGCGGGGGGTTCATCCTACGAGCAGTACTTC	CASSQDGGLAGGSSYEQYF
TRBV2	15	.	TRBJ2-3	TRBD1	TGTGCCAGCAGCCAGAACGGACAGGGAACAGATACGCAGTATTTT	CASSQNGQGTDTQYF
TRBV7-8	14	.	TRBJ1-2	TRBD1	TGTGCCAGCAGCGGGGGACAGCAGGTAGATGGCTACACCTTC	CASSGGQQVDGYTF
TRBV9	12	.	TRBJ2-1	.	TGTGCCAGCAGCGTAGAGTCTAGCCACCCGTTCTTC	CASSVESSHPFF
TRBV15	17	.	TRBJ2-1	.	TGTGCCACCAGCAGAGGAGGAACTAGCCTGGGAAGAGATGAGCAGTTCTTC	CATSRGGTSLGRDEQFF
TRBV7-9	15	.	TRBJ1-4	TRBD1	TGTGCCAGCAATATGGGGGACAGACAAAATGAAAAACTGTTTTTT	CASNMGDRQNEKLFF
TRBV3-1/TRBV3-2	16	.	TRBJ1-6	TRBD1	TGTGCCAGCAGCCAAGGTAGACAGGGGGGGAATTCACCCCTCCACTTT	CASSQGRQGGNSPLHF
TRBV11-2	15	.	TRBJ2-2	.	TGTGCCAGCAGCTTAACAGTTGCGGGCACCGGGGAGCTGTTTTTT	CASSLTVAGTGELFF
TRBV13	13	.	TRBJ1-2	TRBD1	TGTGCCATCCGGGACAGGGGAGGAAGTGGCTACACCTTC	CAIRDRGGSGYTF
TRBV7-8	16	.	TRBJ2-7	.	TGTGCCAGCAGCTTAGTCTCAGGGCCATCCCCCTACGAGCAGTACTTC	CASSLVSGPSPYEQYF